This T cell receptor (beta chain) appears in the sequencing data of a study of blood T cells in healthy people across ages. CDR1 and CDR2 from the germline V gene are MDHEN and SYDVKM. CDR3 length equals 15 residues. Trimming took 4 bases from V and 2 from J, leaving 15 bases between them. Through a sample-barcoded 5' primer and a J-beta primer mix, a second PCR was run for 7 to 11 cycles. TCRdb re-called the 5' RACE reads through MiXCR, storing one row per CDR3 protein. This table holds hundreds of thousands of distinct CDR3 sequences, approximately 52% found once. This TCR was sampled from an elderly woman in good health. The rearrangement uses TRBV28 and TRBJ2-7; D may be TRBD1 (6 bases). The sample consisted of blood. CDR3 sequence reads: CASSSGQLGTYEQYF. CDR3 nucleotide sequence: TGTGCCAGCAGTTCAGGACAGCTAGGGACCTACGAGCAGTACTTC.